Listed here are 11 T cell receptor beta chains from one sample, sequenced in a study of memory CD4+ T cells and cytomegalovirus serostatus. Single viable CD3+CD4+CD8-CD45RO+ cells were sorted as the memory CD4+ T cells. The assay was immunoSEQ multiplex PCR, and TCRdb's table has in-frame clones only and misses some. Here the sample spans 40,000 to 55,000 clones, around 80% being singletons. The sample comprised memory CD4+ T cells from blood. The source is an adult in good health and CMV-seronegative.

This chain links TRBV30 with TRBJ2-7; 10 positions match TRBD1. Germline CDR1 GTSNPN, CDR2 SVGIG (reference sequence). J was trimmed by 3 bases and V by 4 bases; bases with no gene match: 3. CDR3 length: 13 amino acids. Written as DNA, the CDR3 is TGTGCCTGGACGGACAGGGGGAACTACGAGCAGTACTTC. It encodes CAWTDRGNYEQYF. Combining the CDR3 with reference TRBV30 and TRBJ2-7 gives the whole variable domain SQTIHQWPATLVQPVGSPLSLECTVEGTSNPNLYWYRQAAGRGLQLLFYSVGIGQISSEVPQNLSASRPQDRQFILSSKKLLLSDSGFYLCAWTDRGNYEQYFGPGTRLTVT.

V and J are TRBV27 and TRBJ1-2; TRBD1 is a possible D gene (6 bases). The CDR3 is 15 residues long. Germline assignment: CDR1 MNHEY and CDR2 SMNVEV (reference sequence). The germline V and J ends were trimmed by 6 bases and 0 bases, with 14 bases remaining between them. DNA for the CDR3: TGTGCCAGCAGACTTGGGGGGGCGGCTAACTATGGCTACACCTTC. Its protein is CASRLGGAANYGYTF.

The chain carries TRBV25-1 and TRBJ2-1; D gene uncertain. CDR1 and CDR2 (germline): MGHDK, SYGVNS. The CDR3 consists of 14 residues. V was shortened by 2 bases and J by 8 bases, with 13 bases between the two germline ends. The CDR3 is CASSEPARADEQFF. The CDR3 nucleotides are TGTGCCAGCAGTGAACCCGCCCGGGCGGATGAGCAGTTCTTC.

The gene calls are TRBV15 and TRBJ2-5, with D perhaps being TRBD1 or TRBD2 (5 bases each). Trimming stripped 1 base from V and 5 bases from J, with 11 bases between. CDR3 length: 14 amino acids. Germline CDR1 is LNHNV and CDR2 is YYDKDF (reference sequence). DNA of the CDR3: TGTGCCACCAGCAGAGCACTTGAGGGGGAGACCCAGTACTTC. Residues: CATSRALEGETQYF.

The J gene is TRBJ2-7, the V gene TRBV5-6; D unclear. The CDR3 totals 12 residues. V lost 0 bases, J lost 4 bases, and 5 bases lay in between. Germline V gives CDR1 SGHDT, CDR2 YYEEEE. CDR3 sequence (DNA): TGTGCCAGCAGCTTGGACCTTTACGAGCAGTACTTC. It codes for CASSLDLYEQYF.

The V and J genes are TRBV25-1 and TRBJ2-3; 8 positions match TRBD1. V gave up 5 bases and J gave up 3 bases; unmatched junction bases: 10. CDR1 MGHDK and CDR2 SYGVNS come from the germline V gene. This CDR3 has 16 residues. CDR3 nucleotides: TGTGCCAGCAGTCTATCCAGGGGGCTCGGAACAGATACGCAGTATTTT. As protein: CASSLSRGLGTDTQYF. Together with reference TRBV25-1 and TRBJ2-3, the CDR3 gives the full variable domain: EADIYQTPRYLVIGTGKKITLECSQTMGHDKMYWYQQDPGMELHLIHYSYGVNSTEKGDLSSESTVSRIRTEHFPLTLESARPSHTSQYLCASSLSRGLGTDTQYFGPGTRLTVL.

This clone was counted between two and nine times. The V call is TRBV29-1, the J call TRBJ2-3, with D tentatively TRBD1 (6 bases). Trimming stripped 6 bases from V and 5 bases from J, with 12 bases between. The length of the CDR3 is 12 residues. Looked up from germline, CDR1 is SQVTM and CDR2 is ANQGSEA. The CDR3: CSVYQDRDTQYF. In DNA form, the CDR3 reads TGCAGCGTATACCAGGACAGAGATACGCAGTATTTT.

The rearrangement joins TRBV19 to TRBJ2-1; D gene unclear. CDR1 and CDR2 from the germline V gene are LNHDA and SQIVND (reference sequence). Trimming left V 6 bases short and J 0 bases short, with 12 bases between. CDR3 length equals 15 residues. The CDR3, as DNA: TGTGCCAGTAGGCTAAAAGGAAGCTCCTACAATGAGCAGTTCTTC. This encodes CASRLKGSSYNEQFF.

The chain uses TRBV18 and TRBJ1-1; 9 bases are shared with TRBD1. The CDR3 totals 14 residues. V shed 6 bases, J shed 5 bases, and the junction held 7 bases outside the gene matches. Looked up from germline, CDR1 is KGHSH and CDR2 is LQKENI. In DNA, the CDR3 is TGTGCCAGCTCCCTGGACAGGGGTGGTACTGAAGCTTTCTTT. This sequence encodes CASSLDRGGTEAFF.

The chain carries TRBV28 and TRBJ1-3; D remains ambiguous. From germline, CDR1 is MDHEN and CDR2 SYDVKM. With 5 bases removed from V and 0 bases from J, the gap between germline ends came to 11 bases. The CDR3 has 15 amino acids. DNA of the CDR3: TGTGCCAGCAGTCCACCGTTCGGCTCTGGAAACACCATATATTTT. Protein: CASSPPFGSGNTIYF. The full variable domain, its missing parts supplied by reference TRBV28 and TRBJ1-3, is DVKVTQSSRYLVKRTGEKVFLECVQDMDHENMFWYRQDPGLGLRLIYFSYDVKMKEKGDIPEGYSVSREKKERFSLILESASTNQTSMYLCASSPPFGSGNTIYFGEGSWLTVV.

The CDR3 sequence is CASRGRDSFYNEQFF. The CDR3 region has the DNA TGTGCCAGCAGGGGCCGGGACAGCTTCTACAATGAGCAGTTCTTC. This chain joins TRBV28 and TRBJ2-1, with TRBD1 identical over 7 bases. The CDR3 length is 15 residues. Germline V gene data show CDR1 as MDHEN and CDR2 as SYDVKM. Unmatched junction bases numbered 8, after V lost 6 bases and J lost 3 bases.